This section outlines one TCR beta chain sequence together with its context. V was pared by 5 bases and J by 4 bases, with 9 bases between. The CDR3 runs 12 residues. From germline, CDR1 is SGHAT and CDR2 FQNNGV. This record comes from a study of Ad26.COV2.S vaccination and SARS-CoV-2 variants. Study-level background: Donor joined the COV1001 Ad26.COV2.S trial arm. Intramuscular Ad26.COV2.S doses were given once or twice, 56 days apart.

Some clones are missing from TCRdb's copy, which holds only in-frame ones; the method was immunoSEQ multiplex PCR. The sample gives some 480,000 clones, roughly nine tenths of which show up once; over 10% is in the top ten. Regarding treatment: about 20 received Ad26.COV2.S at low or high dose, single or two shots; 5 received placebo; per-sample allocation not given. The investigators took samples on day 63 after the first vaccine or placebo injection. The vaccine antigen was prefusion-stabilized Wuhan SARS-CoV-2 spike. The receptor was isolated from a person aged 18-60 years who received the Ad26.COV2.S COVID-19 vaccine or a placebo. Sequencing used peripheral blood, obtained in a trial of Ad26.COV2.S vaccine versus placebo. The chain couples TRBV11-2 to TRBJ2-7; D is unclear. CDR3 bases: TGTGCCAGCAGCCGGGCCGCGTACGAGCAGTACTTC. Translation gives CASSRAAYEQYF.